Listed here is a single TCR beta chain. CDR3 size: 14 residues. The germline V gene encodes CDR1 SGHRS and CDR2 YFSETQ. The germline V and J ends were trimmed by 4 bases and 3 bases, with 10 bases remaining between them. The sample originates from a study of OX40 agonist ivuxolimab in advanced cancers. Autoimmune disease history or systemic immunosuppression disqualified patients. Some clones are missing from TCRdb's copy, which holds only in-frame ones; the method was immunoSEQ multiplex PCR. This sample has some 39,000 clones; 70% to 85% occur once, and the top ten carry 11%. Here the sequenced sample was CD4+ or CD8+ T cells sorted from blood, taken in a trial of the OX40 agonist ivuxolimab. The V gene is TRBV5-1, the J gene TRBJ2-2; D is ambiguous. This sequence originates from an adult with an advanced solid tumor such as melanoma, head and neck, liver or kidney cancer. The CDR3 is CASSRSVDTGELFF. In nucleotides, the CDR3 is TGCGCCAGCAGCCGGTCGGTAGACACCGGGGAGCTGTTTTTT. The full variable domain, completed using reference TRBV5-1 and TRBJ2-2, is KAGVTQTPRYLIKTRGQQVTLSCSPISGHRSVSWYQQTPGQGLQFLFEYFSETQRNKGNFPGRFSGRQFSNSRSEMNVSTLELGDSALYLCASSRSVDTGELFFGEGSRLTVL.